The entry below describes one TCR beta chain. Its target is not known. This record comes from a study of graft-versus-host responses after intestinal transplantation. Overall study context: Recipients obtained multivisceral, liver-intestinal, or isolated intestinal transplants. Anti-thymocyte globulin served as induction for all recipients, who then took tacrolimus and steroids for 2 to 4 years. Notes on the study in general: Marrow from the recipient contained GvH clones, some of which had appeared first in ileum or blood. Early post-transplant HvG declines showed an association with peak circulating GvH clone levels.

Germline V gene data show CDR1 as MGHDK and CDR2 as SYGVNS. Trimming left V 2 bases short and J 6 bases short, with 11 bases between. The CDR3 loop spans 13 amino acids. Profiling relied on immunoSEQ multiplex PCR, and the TCRdb table lists in-frame clones only, not all of them. The sample includes around 100,000 clones, 80% to 95% of them seen just once. The receptor's source is a human donor who received an intestinal transplant. This chain links TRBV25-1 with TRBJ2-7; tentatively, D is TRBD1 (5 bases). The source was unstimulated CD8+ T cells sorted from spleen or lymph node cells, collected before intestinal transplant. The CDR3 loop reads CASSEGAGSEQYF. The DNA for the CDR3 is TGTGCCAGCAGTGAAGGGGCTGGTAGCGAGCAGTACTTC.